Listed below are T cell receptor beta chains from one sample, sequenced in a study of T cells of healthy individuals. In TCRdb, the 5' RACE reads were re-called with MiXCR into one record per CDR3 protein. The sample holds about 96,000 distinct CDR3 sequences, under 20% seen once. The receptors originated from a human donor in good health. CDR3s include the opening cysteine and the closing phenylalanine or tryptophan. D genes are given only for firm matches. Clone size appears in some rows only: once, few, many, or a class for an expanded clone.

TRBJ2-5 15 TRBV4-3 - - TGCGCCAGCAGCCAAGATGGTTCCGTAGGAGAGACCCAGTACTTC CASSQDGSVGETQYF
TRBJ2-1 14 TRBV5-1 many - TGCGCCAGCAGCTTGGGCAGGCCCTACAATGAGCAGTTCTTC CASSLGRPYNEQFF
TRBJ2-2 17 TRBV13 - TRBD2 TGTGCCAGCAGCTTAGGCAGTAGCGGGGATAACACCGGGGAGCTGTTTTTT CASSLGSSGDNTGELFF
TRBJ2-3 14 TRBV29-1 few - TGCAGCGTTAATCCGGTAGATTACACAGATACGCAGTATTTT CSVNPVDYTDTQYF
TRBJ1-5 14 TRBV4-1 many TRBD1 TGCGCCAGCAGTCAGGACAGGGAGGACCAGCCCCAGCATTTT CASSQDREDQPQHF
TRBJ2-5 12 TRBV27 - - TGTGCCAGCAGACGGCTGGGGGAGACCCAGTACTTC CASRRLGETQYF
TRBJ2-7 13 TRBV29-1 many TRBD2 TGCAGCGTTGAACTGGGGAGGGGCGACGAGCAGTACTTC CSVELGRGDEQYF
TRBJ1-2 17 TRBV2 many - TGTGCCAGCAGGGAGTCGGAATGGGTTGGATGGAACTATGGCTACACCTTC CASRESEWVGWNYGYTF
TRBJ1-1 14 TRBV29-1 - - TGCAGCGCCATACAGGGAATAGGGGCCACTGAAGCTTTCTTT CSAIQGIGATEAFF
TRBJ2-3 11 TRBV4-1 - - TGCGCCAGCAGCCGGGAGGATACGCAGTATTTT CASSREDTQYF
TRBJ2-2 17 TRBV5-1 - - TGCGCCAGCAGCTCCAATATTAGGACAGCGAACACCGGGGAGCTGTTTTTT CASSSNIRTANTGELFF
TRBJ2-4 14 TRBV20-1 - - TGCAGTGCTAGAGAGGGCGGCGGGAAAAACATTCAGTACTTC CSAREGGGKNIQYF
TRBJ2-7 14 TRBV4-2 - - TGTGCCAGCAGCCAAGGACGGACCACCTACGAGCAGTACTTC CASSQGRTTYEQYF
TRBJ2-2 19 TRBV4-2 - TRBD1 TGTGCCAGCAGCCAAGATCCCACGATCCCGGGACAGATTACCGGGGAGCTGTTTTTT CASSQDPTIPGQITGELFF
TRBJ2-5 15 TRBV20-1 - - TGCAGTGCTAGAGATGTGGGGGGGCGACAAGAGACCCAGTACTTC CSARDVGGRQETQYF
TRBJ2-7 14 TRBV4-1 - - TGCGCCAGCAGCCAGGATCCAGGGGTATACGAGCAGTACTTC CASSQDPGVYEQYF
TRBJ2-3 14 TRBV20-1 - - TGCAGTGCTCGACCAGGGGCAAAAGCAGATACGCAGTATTTT CSARPGAKADTQYF
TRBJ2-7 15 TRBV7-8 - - TGTGCCAGCAGCTTATCGCGGGGTACTACAATCCATCCGTACTTC CASSLSRGTTIHPYF
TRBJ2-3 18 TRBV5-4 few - TGTGCCAGCAGCTTTTTTGCGTTGGTTGTGTCAGCGACAGATACGCAGTATTTT CASSFFALVVSATDTQYF
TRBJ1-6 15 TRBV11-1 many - TGTGCCAGCAGCTTTTCACAATCCACTAATTCACCCCTCCACTTT CASSFSQSTNSPLHF
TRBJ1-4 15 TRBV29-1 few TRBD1 TGCAGCGTTGGTGACAGGGGGACGGCTAATGAAAAACTGTTTTTT CSVGDRGTANEKLFF
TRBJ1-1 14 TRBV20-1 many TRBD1 TGCAGTGCTAGAGAAGGACAGGGGCACACTGAAGCTTTCTTT CSAREGQGHTEAFF
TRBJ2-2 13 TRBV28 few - TGTGCCAGCAGTCCCCCAGAAACCGGGGAGCTGTTTTTT CASSPPETGELFF
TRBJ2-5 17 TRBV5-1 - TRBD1 TGCGCCAGCCAAACCGGGACAGGGGGTAGAAGTAGAGAGACCCAGTACTTC CASQTGTGGRSRETQYF
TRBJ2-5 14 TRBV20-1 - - TGCAGTGCTAGACCCGGGACCACCCAAGAGACCCAGTACTTC CSARPGTTQETQYF
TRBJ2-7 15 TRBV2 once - TGTGCCAGCAGTGAATTCGGCGGGTTCTCCTACGAGCAGTACTTC CASSEFGGFSYEQYF
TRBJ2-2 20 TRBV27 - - TGTGCCAGCAGTCCAAAACCGCCTAAATTGGGGTCCCCTAACACCGGGGAGCTGTTTTTT CASSPKPPKLGSPNTGELFF
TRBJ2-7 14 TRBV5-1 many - TGCGCCAGCAGCTTGGACAGTGGATACTACGAGCAGTACTTC CASSLDSGYYEQYF
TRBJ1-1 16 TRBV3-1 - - TGTGCCAACAGACGGACAACCCGGACCCCTGACACTGAAGCTTTCTTT CANRRTTRTPDTEAFF
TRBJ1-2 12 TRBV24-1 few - TGTGCCACCAGTCGCAGGGGAATGGACTACACCTTC CATSRRGMDYTF
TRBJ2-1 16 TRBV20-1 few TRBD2 TGCAGTGCTAGAGTGGGTCCTAGCGGGGGCAACAATGAGCAGTTCTTC CSARVGPSGGNNEQFF
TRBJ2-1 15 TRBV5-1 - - TGCGCCAGCAGCTTAGCTGGGGCTGGGGGTAATGAGCAGTTCTTC CASSLAGAGGNEQFF
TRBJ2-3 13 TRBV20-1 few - TGCAGTGCGGGCTCGGACAACACAGATACGCAGTATTTT CSAGSDNTDTQYF
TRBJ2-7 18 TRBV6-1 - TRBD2 TGTGCCAGCGGGCTAATAGCGGGAGGAAAGCAAGACTCCTACGAGCAGTACTTC CASGLIAGGKQDSYEQYF
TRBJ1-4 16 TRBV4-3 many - TGCGCCAGCAGCCAAGTTTGGAGAGCAACTAATGAAAAACTGTTTTTT CASSQVWRATNEKLFF
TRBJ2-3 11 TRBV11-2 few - TGTGCCAGCAGGGGGATAGATACGCAGTATTTT CASRGIDTQYF
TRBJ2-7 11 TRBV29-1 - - TGCAGCGTTGGGAACTCCTACGAGCAGTACTTC CSVGNSYEQYF
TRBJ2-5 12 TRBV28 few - TGTGCCAGCAACCCAGGGCCCAGGACCCAGTACTTC CASNPGPRTQYF
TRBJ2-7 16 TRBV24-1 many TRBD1 TGTGCCACCAGTGAAGCGGGGACAGGGAGTCCCTACGAGCAGTACTTC CATSEAGTGSPYEQYF
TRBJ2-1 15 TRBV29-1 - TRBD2 TGCAGCGTTGAGGTGCGGGGGGGCTCCTACAATGAGCAGTTCTTC CSVEVRGGSYNEQFF
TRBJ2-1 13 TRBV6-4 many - TGTGCCACCTCGGCTAGCGAGATCGATGAGCAGTTCTTC CATSASEIDEQFF
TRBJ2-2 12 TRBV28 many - TGTGCCAGCAGGGTCCGGCTCGGGGAGCTGTTTTTT CASRVRLGELFF
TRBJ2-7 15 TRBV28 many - TGTGCCAGCAGTTTGTGGGATAGCGGACAATACGAGCAGTACTTC CASSLWDSGQYEQYF
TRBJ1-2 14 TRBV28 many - TGTGCCAGCAGTCCCACCAGTAGCAGCTATGGCTACACCTTC CASSPTSSSYGYTF
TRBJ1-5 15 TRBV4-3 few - TGCGCCAGCAGCCACTCAGGGACCGAGGGTCAGCCCCAGCATTTT CASSHSGTEGQPQHF
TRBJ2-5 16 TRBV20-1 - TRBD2 TGCAGTGCTAGAGTACATAGCGGGGGGGCCTGGGAGACCCAGTACTTC CSARVHSGGAWETQYF
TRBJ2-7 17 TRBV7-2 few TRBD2 TGTGCCAGCAGCTTTACCGGTTTCGGACTAGCGGCCTACGAGCAGTACTTC CASSFTGFGLAAYEQYF
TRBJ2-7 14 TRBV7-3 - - TGTGCCAGCAGCTTATCGGCAGGGGTCTACGAGCAGTACTTC CASSLSAGVYEQYF
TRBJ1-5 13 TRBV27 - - TGTGCCAGCAGTTTGAGTGAGTTGGGGCCCCAGCATTTT CASSLSELGPQHF
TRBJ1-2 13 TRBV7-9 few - TGTGCCAGCAGCTTTGGGGAACTCTATGGCTACACCTTC CASSFGELYGYTF
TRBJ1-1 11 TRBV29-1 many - TGCAGCGTTGTACAAGTGTCTGAAGCTTTCTTT CSVVQVSEAFF
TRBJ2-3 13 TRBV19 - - TGTGCCAGTTCGGGGGCCAGCACAGATACGCAGTATTTT CASSGASTDTQYF
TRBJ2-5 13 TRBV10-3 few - TGTGCCATCAGTGAGAGACCAAGTGAGACCCAGTACTTC CAISERPSETQYF
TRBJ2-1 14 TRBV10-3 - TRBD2 TGTGCCATCCAGCGGGAGGAGAAATACAATGAGCAGTTCTTC CAIQREEKYNEQFF
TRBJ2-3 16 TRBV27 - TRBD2 TGTGCCAGCAGTTCCCCGGGAGCGGGAGGCGGAGATACGCAGTATTTT CASSSPGAGGGDTQYF
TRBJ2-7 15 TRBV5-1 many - TGCGCCAGCAAGGGGCCGGGACAAGGACCTTACGAGCAGTACTTC CASKGPGQGPYEQYF
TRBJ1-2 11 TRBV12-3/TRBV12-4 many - TGTGCCAGCAGGTCCTACCATGGCTACACCTTC CASRSYHGYTF
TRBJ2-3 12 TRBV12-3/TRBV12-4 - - TGTGCCAGCAGTTTCAAGACAGATACGCAGTATTTT CASSFKTDTQYF